This is a list of T cell receptor beta chains from one sample in a study of cytomegalovirus exposure and HLA in healthy donors. The data were produced by immunoSEQ multiplex PCR, yet TCRdb's version contains in-frame clones alone and is incomplete. The sample consists of over 50,000 clones, 80% to 95% of them appearing once. The specimen sequenced was PBMCs. The source is a man aged 18-30 years in good health and CMV-seropositive. CDR3s leave out the opening cysteine and the closing phenylalanine or tryptophan. Each record gives: V gene, J gene, clone size, CDR3 protein. The size field is filled for only some rows; it gives once, few, many or a size class.

V gene: TRBV11-3; J gene: TRBJ2-2; clone size: once; CDR3 protein: ASSLELAGDGELF
V gene: TRBV7-3; J gene: TRBJ2-7; clone size: NA; CDR3 protein: ASNYKGGTRTYEQY
V gene: TRBV28; J gene: TRBJ1-1; clone size: once; CDR3 protein: ASSLYPVLGRDTEAF
V gene: TRBV7-3; J gene: TRBJ2-7; clone size: NA; CDR3 protein: ASSNRGGGEQY
V gene: TRBV5-1; J gene: TRBJ2-1; clone size: NA; CDR3 protein: ASRRQGEYNEQF
V gene: TRBV18; J gene: TRBJ2-2; clone size: NA; CDR3 protein: ASSSSGPIISTGELF
V gene: TRBV28; J gene: TRBJ2-2; clone size: once; CDR3 protein: ASTPGGRPGELF
V gene: TRBV7-9; J gene: TRBJ2-3; clone size: NA; CDR3 protein: ASSRATDTQY
V gene: TRBV19; J gene: TRBJ2-2; clone size: NA; CDR3 protein: ASSILPGAGNTGELF
V gene: TRBV11-3; J gene: TRBJ2-1; clone size: once; CDR3 protein: ASSSGLAGGPSEQF
V gene: TRBV2; J gene: TRBJ2-1; clone size: once; CDR3 protein: ATKPRLAGGNEQF
V gene: TRBV5-1; J gene: TRBJ2-5; clone size: NA; CDR3 protein: ASAMGLAGFQETQY
V gene: TRBV6-1; J gene: TRBJ2-5; clone size: NA; CDR3 protein: ASSEDSGGAETQY
V gene: TRBV6-1; J gene: TRBJ2-1; clone size: NA; CDR3 protein: ASGRTEQF
V gene: TRBV5-1; J gene: TRBJ1-1; clone size: NA; CDR3 protein: ASRGPSPQGTAEEAF
V gene: TRBV19; J gene: TRBJ1-2; clone size: NA; CDR3 protein: ASSTRGGGYT
V gene: TRBV28; J gene: TRBJ2-7; clone size: NA; CDR3 protein: ASSTAGTGYFEQY
V gene: TRBV9; J gene: TRBJ2-1; clone size: NA; CDR3 protein: ASSAYPGLAGEQF
V gene: TRBV10-3; J gene: TRBJ2-1; clone size: once; CDR3 protein: AITGEPGRDNEQF
V gene: TRBV29-1; J gene: TRBJ2-2; clone size: NA; CDR3 protein: SAGATRNGELF
V gene: TRBV2; J gene: TRBJ2-7; clone size: NA; CDR3 protein: ASTGIAGYYEQY
V gene: TRBV28; J gene: TRBJ1-2; clone size: few; CDR3 protein: ATRGMGSPQVGYGYT
V gene: TRBV28; J gene: TRBJ2-5; clone size: NA; CDR3 protein: ASDSPRETQY
V gene: TRBV29-1; J gene: TRBJ2-5; clone size: NA; CDR3 protein: SVEGTPEGGIQETQY
V gene: TRBV9; J gene: TRBJ2-4; clone size: NA; CDR3 protein: ASSPHSGSINIQY
V gene: TRBV7-3; J gene: TRBJ2-5; clone size: NA; CDR3 protein: ASSGDSQETQY
V gene: TRBV2; J gene: TRBJ2-3; clone size: NA; CDR3 protein: ASREGSGSDTQY
V gene: TRBV5-1; J gene: TRBJ2-3; clone size: NA; CDR3 protein: ASSLASRGRSTDTQY
V gene: TRBV6-1; J gene: TRBJ1-5; clone size: NA; CDR3 protein: ASSERLVYQPQH
V gene: TRBV19; J gene: TRBJ2-1; clone size: NA; CDR3 protein: ASSTGGRGHNEQF
V gene: TRBV5-1; J gene: TRBJ1-1; clone size: NA; CDR3 protein: ASNPGTGGSTEAF
V gene: TRBV5-1; J gene: TRBJ2-7; clone size: once; CDR3 protein: ASSLTNGTSGMGYEQY
V gene: TRBV5-1; J gene: TRBJ1-2; clone size: NA; CDR3 protein: ASRPGTGDYGYT
V gene: TRBV7-3; J gene: TRBJ2-3; clone size: NA; CDR3 protein: ASSLIGGTDTQY
V gene: TRBV27; J gene: TRBJ2-2; clone size: NA; CDR3 protein: ASSYSQGLTGELF
V gene: TRBV5-1; J gene: TRBJ2-2; clone size: once; CDR3 protein: ASSLPGTSGVGELF
V gene: TRBV28; J gene: TRBJ1-2; clone size: NA; CDR3 protein: ASSFKPVRGGYT